This TCR beta chain is drawn from a study of a mutant IDH1 vaccine in newly diagnosed glioma. Study as a whole: Averaging roughly 40 years of age, treated patients were around 62% male and 37.5% female. Most patients had radiochemotherapy with temozolomide before enrollment; others had one alone.

V shed 2 bases and J shed 3 bases, with 11 bases lying between them. In germline, CDR1 is GTSNPN, CDR2 SVGIG (reference sequence). The CDR3 is made up of 13 amino acids. Here immunoSEQ multiplex PCR was the method, and the copy in TCRdb shows in-frame clones only, minus some. Of about 29,000 clones listed, roughly 80% are singletons. This clone was observed a handful of times. Its specificity is not known. Time point reported: week 23, last vaccination. One vaccine dose held 300 ug of mutant IDH1 20-mer peptide and came with topical imiquimod. Specimen: PBMCs, collected from a glioma patient whose treatment included an IDH1 peptide vaccine. This clonotype originated in a young woman with glioma. The chain uses TRBV30 and TRBJ2-7; D ambiguous. The CDR3 is CAWSLGLYYEQYF. In DNA form, the CDR3 reads TGTGCCTGGAGTTTGGGTCTCTACTACGAGCAGTACTTC.